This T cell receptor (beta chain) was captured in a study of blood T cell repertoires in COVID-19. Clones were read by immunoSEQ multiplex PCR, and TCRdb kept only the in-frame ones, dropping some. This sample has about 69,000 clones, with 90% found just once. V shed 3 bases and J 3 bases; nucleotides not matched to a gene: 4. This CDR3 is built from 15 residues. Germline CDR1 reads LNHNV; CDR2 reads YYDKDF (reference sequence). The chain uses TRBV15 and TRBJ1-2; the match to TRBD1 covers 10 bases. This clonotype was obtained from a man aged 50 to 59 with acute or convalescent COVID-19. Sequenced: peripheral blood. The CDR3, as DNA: TGTGCCACCAGCAGGGGACAGGGGCGGGACTATGGCTACACCTTC. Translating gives CATSRGQGRDYGYTF.